The rows below give T cell receptor beta chains drawn from one sample of a study of shared clonotypes between healthy human individuals. Profiling relied on immunoSEQ multiplex PCR, and the TCRdb table lists in-frame clones only, not all of them. Of under 1,100,000 clones in the sample, around 75% are singletons; the top ten hold 1.5%. Sequencing used memory CD4+ T cells sorted from blood. Receptors were obtained from a man younger than 35 in good health. Each CDR3 is given with its conserved first and last residue. A D gene is named only where the DNA matches it firmly. Some rows have no size entry. The others give once, few or many, or a class for an expanded clone.

TRBV5-4	NA	NA	TRBJ2-5	TGTGCCAGCAGCTTGGTGTACAACCAAGAGACCCAGTACTTC	CASSLVYNQETQYF
TRBV18	NA	NA	TRBJ1-6	TGTGCCAGCTCACTAGGGCAGGGAAGGTCCAATTCACCCCTCCACTTT	CASSLGQGRSNSPLHF
TRBV6-6	TRBD2	NA	TRBJ2-1	TGTGCCAGCAGTCCACTAGCGGGAGTAATCTATGAGCAGTTCTTC	CASSPLAGVIYEQFF
TRBV6-1	TRBD2	once	TRBJ2-5	TGTGCCAGCAGTGATTCGGCGGGGGGATCGGAGACCCAGTACTTC	CASSDSAGGSETQYF
TRBV28	NA	few	TRBJ1-5	TGTGCCACGACGGGTCAAGCCTATAGCAATCAGCCCCAGCATTTT	CATTGQAYSNQPQHF
TRBV19	NA	many	TRBJ1-5	TGTGCCAGTGCCCCGGACGGTAATCAGCCCCAGCATTTT	CASAPDGNQPQHF
TRBV27	TRBD2	NA	TRBJ2-7	TGTGCCAGCAGTTTGCCGGGACTAGCGGGAGCCCGCTACGAGCAGTACTTC	CASSLPGLAGARYEQYF
TRBV6-5	NA	NA	TRBJ1-3	TGTGCCAGCGGCAGCCCCTTAATGGGAAACACCATATATTTT	CASGSPLMGNTIYF
TRBV9	NA	NA	TRBJ2-5	TGTGCCAGCAGCGCTTTGGACAGCCAAGAGACCCAGTACTTC	CASSALDSQETQYF
TRBV7-8	NA	NA	TRBJ2-1	TGTGCCAGCAGCAGTTCCGGGACCCCGAGCTCCTACAATGAGCAGTTCTTC	CASSSSGTPSSYNEQFF
TRBV9	NA	NA	TRBJ2-3	TGTGCCAGCAGCGTAGAGATAGGCACAGATACGCAGTATTTT	CASSVEIGTDTQYF
TRBV19	NA	NA	TRBJ1-5	TGTGCCAGTACCTTCGAAAAGGGGAGAGGATATAGCAATCAGCCCCAGCATTTT	CASTFEKGRGYSNQPQHF
TRBV7-3	TRBD2	NA	TRBJ2-3	TGTGCCAGCAGCTCCGTACCGGGGGGGTTCTCAGATACGCAGTATTTT	CASSSVPGGFSDTQYF
TRBV5-1	NA	few	TRBJ1-2	TGCGCCAGCAGCCCGTCCTGGCAGGGGCTATGGTATGGCTACACCTTC	CASSPSWQGLWYGYTF
TRBV20-1	NA	NA	TRBJ1-2	TGCAGTGCTTCCCCGACCCCGGGCTACACCTTC	CSASPTPGYTF
TRBV4-1	NA	NA	TRBJ1-5	TGCGCCAGCAGCCAAGGGGTCAAACATAGCAATCAGCCCCAGCATTTT	CASSQGVKHSNQPQHF
TRBV9	NA	NA	TRBJ1-2	TGTGCCAGCAGCGCCGGGACAACGGACTATGGCTACACCTTC	CASSAGTTDYGYTF
TRBV29-1	NA	NA	TRBJ2-7	TGCAGCTCCCGGGACGGGACCTACGAGCAGTACTTC	CSSRDGTYEQYF
TRBV30	NA	few	TRBJ1-2	TGTGCCTGGTCCCGGGGCGTAGGCTACACCTTC	CAWSRGVGYTF
TRBV14	NA	NA	TRBJ2-7	TGTGCCAGCAGCCAAGTCCGACCGGGGAGCTACGAGCAGTACTTC	CASSQVRPGSYEQYF
TRBV7-3	NA	few	TRBJ2-6	TGTGCCAGCAGCTCCCCCCGACAGAGCTCTGGGGCCAACGTCCTGACTTTC	CASSSPRQSSGANVLTF
TRBV10-3	NA	NA	TRBJ1-3	TGTGCCACGGAGGGCTCTGGAAACACCATATATTTT	CATEGSGNTIYF
TRBV6-1	NA	NA	TRBJ2-3	TGTGCCAGCAGTTATGGACCTATCACAGATACGCAGTATTTT	CASSYGPITDTQYF
TRBV19	TRBD2	NA	TRBJ2-5	TGTGCCAGTAGTATTGGACTAGCGGGGGGGCCTCGGCAAGAGACCCAGTACTTC	CASSIGLAGGPRQETQYF
TRBV5-1	NA	NA	TRBJ1-1	TGCGCCAGCAGGGACCTCGGAGGGACTGAAGCTTTCTTT	CASRDLGGTEAFF
TRBV18	NA	NA	TRBJ2-7	TGTGCCAGCTCACCGGACAACTACGAGCAGTACTTC	CASSPDNYEQYF
TRBV11-1	TRBD1	NA	TRBJ1-1	TGTGCCAGCAGCCCCTCCCCAACAGGGGGCACTGAAGCTTTCTTT	CASSPSPTGGTEAFF
TRBV2	NA	NA	TRBJ2-1	TGTGCCAGCAGTGTACGACAGCCGCAGTTCTTC	CASSVRQPQFF
TRBV4-3	NA	NA	TRBJ2-1	TGCGCCAGCAGCCCAACTAGTTCCAATGAGCAGTTCTTC	CASSPTSSNEQFF
TRBV30	NA	NA	TRBJ2-1	TGTGCCTGGTCCTTAACAAATGAGCAGTTCTTC	CAWSLTNEQFF
TRBV19	NA	few	TRBJ1-5	TGTGCCAGTAGTGGGGCCGACGGACGGATTAGCAATCAGCCCCAGCATTTT	CASSGADGRISNQPQHF
TRBV4-3	NA	NA	TRBJ2-3	TGCGCCAGCAGCCAAGATCAGGGTACCGGCACAGATACGCAGTATTTT	CASSQDQGTGTDTQYF
TRBV28	TRBD2	NA	TRBJ2-5	TGTGCCAGCAGTTTACGCCTAGCGGGGGGAGAGACCCAGTACTTC	CASSLRLAGGETQYF
TRBV14	NA	NA	TRBJ1-6	TGTGCCAGCAGCCCCGGGGTAACCTATAATTCACCCCTCCACTTT	CASSPGVTYNSPLHF
TRBV18	TRBD1	NA	TRBJ1-1	TGTGCCAGCTCTCGAGGGATAGAACAGGGGAGCACTGAAGCTTTCTTT	CASSRGIEQGSTEAFF
TRBV4-3	TRBD1	many	TRBJ1-2	TGCGCCAGCAGCCAAGTGAGGCAGGGGGCAAGTGGCTACACCTTC	CASSQVRQGASGYTF
TRBV7-8	TRBD1	once	TRBJ1-2	TGTGCCAGCAGCCTTGCAGGGGGAAGTTTTGGCTACACCTTC	CASSLAGGSFGYTF
TRBV6-1	NA	NA	TRBJ2-2	TGTGCCAGCAGTGGGACCCCGACAGTGTTCGCCACCGGGGAGCTGTTTTTT	CASSGTPTVFATGELFF
TRBV5-1	NA	few	TRBJ2-5	TGCGCCAGCAGCTTGTTTTCGCGAGGGGAGACCCAGTACTTC	CASSLFSRGETQYF
TRBV7-2	NA	NA	TRBJ1-4	TGTGCCAGCAGCCGGGACCCTGAAAAACTGTTTTTT	CASSRDPEKLFF
TRBV5-1	NA	NA	TRBJ1-3	TGCGCCAGCAGCTTGGAGGCAAGGCAGTTGACTGGAAACACCATATATTTT	CASSLEARQLTGNTIYF
TRBV7-2	TRBD2	NA	TRBJ2-3	TGTGCCAGCAGCTTACTAGCGGGAGGCCTGGGCGCAGATACGCAGTATTTT	CASSLLAGGLGADTQYF
TRBV29-1	TRBD1	few	TRBJ2-3	TGCAGCACGGGACAGGGTGGGGATACGCAGTATTTT	CSTGQGGDTQYF
TRBV6-4	TRBD1	NA	TRBJ1-5	TGTGCCAGCAGCGCAACAGGGGGTAGCAATCAGCCCCAGCATTTT	CASSATGGSNQPQHF
TRBV7-2	NA	NA	TRBJ2-1	TGTGCCAGCAGCTTAGGTTTAGGGGACTACAATGAGCAGTTCTTC	CASSLGLGDYNEQFF
TRBV6-5	NA	NA	TRBJ2-5	TGTGCCAGCACTACAGGGCCCGCGGGGTCCCAGTACTTC	CASTTGPAGSQYF
TRBV5-1	NA	few	TRBJ1-6	TGCGCCAGCAGCAAGGGACGGGATAGCTCCTATAATTCACCCCTCCACTTT	CASSKGRDSSYNSPLHF
TRBV6-6	NA	once	TRBJ2-5	TGTGCCAGCAGTTCCTACGAGACCCAGTACTTC	CASSSYETQYF
TRBV10-3	TRBD2	NA	TRBJ2-1	TGTGCCATCAGTGAGCTAGCGGGAGGGGATGAGCAGTTCTTC	CAISELAGGDEQFF
TRBV6-6	NA	NA	TRBJ1-1	TGTGCCGTGTCGGCAGGGGCGGGTTCCACTGAAGCTTTCTTT	CAVSAGAGSTEAFF
TRBV7-9	NA	NA	TRBJ1-2	TGTGCCAGCAGCGGGGACACCTTGGGAGGCTACACCTTC	CASSGDTLGGYTF
TRBV18	NA	NA	TRBJ2-1	TGTGCCAGCTCCCCCGACTCCTACAATGAGCAGTTCTTC	CASSPDSYNEQFF
TRBV19	NA	NA	TRBJ1-5	TGTGCCAGTAGTATAAAGGCCCAGCCCCAGCATTTT	CASSIKAQPQHF
TRBV7-6	NA	NA	TRBJ2-1	TGTGCCAGCAGCTTAAGTGCTAGTGGGGTTAGTGAGCAGTTCTTC	CASSLSASGVSEQFF
TRBV2	NA	NA	TRBJ2-3	TGTGCCAGCAGTGAAGTTGACGACACGCAGTATTTT	CASSEVDDTQYF
TRBV10-1	NA	NA	TRBJ1-2	TGCGCCAGCAGTAAGAACCGTGGCGGGGGCGGCTACACCTTC	CASSKNRGGGGYTF
TRBV11-2	NA	NA	TRBJ2-1	TGTGCCAGCAGCTTACGGGGGCCGAGCTCCTACAATGAGCAGTTCTTC	CASSLRGPSSYNEQFF
TRBV27	TRBD2	NA	TRBJ2-1	TGTGCCAGCAGTCCGGGACTAGCGGGGTCAAATGAGCAGTTCTTC	CASSPGLAGSNEQFF
TRBV5-1	TRBD2	NA	TRBJ2-2	TGCGCCAGCAGCTTCGGGACTAGCGGGAGGTTAAGGACCGGGGAGCTGTTTTTT	CASSFGTSGRLRTGELFF